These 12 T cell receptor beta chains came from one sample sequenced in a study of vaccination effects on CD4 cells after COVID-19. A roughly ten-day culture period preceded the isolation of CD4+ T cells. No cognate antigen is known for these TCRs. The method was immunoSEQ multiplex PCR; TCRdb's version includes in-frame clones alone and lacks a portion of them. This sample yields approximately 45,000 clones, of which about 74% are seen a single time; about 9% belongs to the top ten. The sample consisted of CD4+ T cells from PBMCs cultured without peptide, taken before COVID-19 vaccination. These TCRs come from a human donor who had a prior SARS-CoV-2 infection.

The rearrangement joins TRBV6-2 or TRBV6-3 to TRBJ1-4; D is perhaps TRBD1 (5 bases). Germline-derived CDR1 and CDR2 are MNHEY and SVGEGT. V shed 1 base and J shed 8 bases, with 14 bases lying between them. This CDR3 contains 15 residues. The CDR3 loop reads CASSYWSGSAEKLFF. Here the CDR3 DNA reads TGTGCCAGCAGTTACTGGTCAGGGTCTGCGGAAAAACTGTTTTTT.

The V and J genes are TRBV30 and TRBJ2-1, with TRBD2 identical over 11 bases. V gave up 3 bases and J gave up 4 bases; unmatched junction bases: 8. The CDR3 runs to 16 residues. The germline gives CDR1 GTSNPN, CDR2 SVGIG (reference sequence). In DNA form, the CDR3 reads TGTGCCTGGAGCAGAACGGGACTAGCGGAATACAATGAGCAGTTCTTC. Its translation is CAWSRTGLAEYNEQFF.

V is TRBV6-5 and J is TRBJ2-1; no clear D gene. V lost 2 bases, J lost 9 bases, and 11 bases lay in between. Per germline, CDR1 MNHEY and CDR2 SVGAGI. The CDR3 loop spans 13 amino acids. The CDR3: CASSYPSGPEQFF. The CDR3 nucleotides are TGTGCCAGCAGTTACCCCTCCGGGCCTGAGCAGTTCTTC.

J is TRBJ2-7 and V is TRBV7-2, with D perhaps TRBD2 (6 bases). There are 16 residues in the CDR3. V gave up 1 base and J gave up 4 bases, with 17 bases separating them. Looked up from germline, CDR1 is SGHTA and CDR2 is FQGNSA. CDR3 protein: CASSLVALALGYEQYF. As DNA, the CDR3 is TGTGCCAGCAGCTTAGTAGCACTAGCCCTGGGGTACGAGCAGTACTTC.

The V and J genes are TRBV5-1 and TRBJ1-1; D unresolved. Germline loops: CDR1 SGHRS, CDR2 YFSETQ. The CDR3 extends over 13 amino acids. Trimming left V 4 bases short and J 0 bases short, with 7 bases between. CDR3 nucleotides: TGCGCCAGCAGCGAACAGTTGAACACTGAAGCTTTCTTT. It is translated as CASSEQLNTEAFF.

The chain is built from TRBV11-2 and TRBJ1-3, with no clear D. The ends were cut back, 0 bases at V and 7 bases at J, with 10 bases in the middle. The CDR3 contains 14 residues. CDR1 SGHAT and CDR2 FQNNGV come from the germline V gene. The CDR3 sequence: CASSLDGLGNTIYF. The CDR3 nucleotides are TGTGCCAGCAGCTTAGATGGACTCGGGAACACCATATATTTT.

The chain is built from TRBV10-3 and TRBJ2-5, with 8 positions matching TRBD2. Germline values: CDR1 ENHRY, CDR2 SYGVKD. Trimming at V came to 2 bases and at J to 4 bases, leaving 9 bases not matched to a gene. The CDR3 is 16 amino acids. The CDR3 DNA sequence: TGTGCCATCAGTGAGGCCAGGGCGGGAGGCTTAGAGACCCAGTACTTC. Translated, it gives CAISEARAGGLETQYF.

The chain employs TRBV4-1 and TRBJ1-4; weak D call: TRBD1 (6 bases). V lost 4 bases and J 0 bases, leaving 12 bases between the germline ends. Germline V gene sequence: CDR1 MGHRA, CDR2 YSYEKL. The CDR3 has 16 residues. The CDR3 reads CASSPGQLATNEKLFF. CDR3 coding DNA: TGCGCCAGCAGCCCCGGACAGCTAGCAACTAATGAAAAACTGTTTTTT.

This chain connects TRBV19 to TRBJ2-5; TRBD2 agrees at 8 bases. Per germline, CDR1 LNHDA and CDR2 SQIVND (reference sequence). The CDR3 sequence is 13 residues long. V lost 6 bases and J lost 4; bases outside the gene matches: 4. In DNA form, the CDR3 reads TGTGCCAGTAGCGAGACTAGCGTAGAGACCCAGTACTTC. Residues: CASSETSVETQYF.

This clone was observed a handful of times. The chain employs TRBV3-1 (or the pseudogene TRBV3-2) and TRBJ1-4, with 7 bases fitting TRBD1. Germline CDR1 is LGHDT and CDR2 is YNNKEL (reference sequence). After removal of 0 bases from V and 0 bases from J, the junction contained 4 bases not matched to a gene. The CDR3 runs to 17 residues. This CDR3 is CASSQDWQGATNEKLFF. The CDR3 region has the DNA TGTGCCAGCAGCCAAGATTGGCAGGGGGCAACTAATGAAAAACTGTTTTTT.

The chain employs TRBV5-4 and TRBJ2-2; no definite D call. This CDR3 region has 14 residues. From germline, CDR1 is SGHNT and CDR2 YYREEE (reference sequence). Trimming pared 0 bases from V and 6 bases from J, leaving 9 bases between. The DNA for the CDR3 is TGTGCCAGCAGCTTGGCGTTGGGCCCCGGGGAGCTGTTTTTT. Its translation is CASSLALGPGELFF.

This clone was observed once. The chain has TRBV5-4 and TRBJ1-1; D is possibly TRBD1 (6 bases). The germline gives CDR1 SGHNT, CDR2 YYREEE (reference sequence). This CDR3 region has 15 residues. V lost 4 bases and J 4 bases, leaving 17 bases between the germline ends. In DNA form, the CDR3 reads TGTGCCAGCAGCCCGGTCAGGGGAGGGACCACTGAAGCTTTCTTT. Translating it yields CASSPVRGGTTEAFF.